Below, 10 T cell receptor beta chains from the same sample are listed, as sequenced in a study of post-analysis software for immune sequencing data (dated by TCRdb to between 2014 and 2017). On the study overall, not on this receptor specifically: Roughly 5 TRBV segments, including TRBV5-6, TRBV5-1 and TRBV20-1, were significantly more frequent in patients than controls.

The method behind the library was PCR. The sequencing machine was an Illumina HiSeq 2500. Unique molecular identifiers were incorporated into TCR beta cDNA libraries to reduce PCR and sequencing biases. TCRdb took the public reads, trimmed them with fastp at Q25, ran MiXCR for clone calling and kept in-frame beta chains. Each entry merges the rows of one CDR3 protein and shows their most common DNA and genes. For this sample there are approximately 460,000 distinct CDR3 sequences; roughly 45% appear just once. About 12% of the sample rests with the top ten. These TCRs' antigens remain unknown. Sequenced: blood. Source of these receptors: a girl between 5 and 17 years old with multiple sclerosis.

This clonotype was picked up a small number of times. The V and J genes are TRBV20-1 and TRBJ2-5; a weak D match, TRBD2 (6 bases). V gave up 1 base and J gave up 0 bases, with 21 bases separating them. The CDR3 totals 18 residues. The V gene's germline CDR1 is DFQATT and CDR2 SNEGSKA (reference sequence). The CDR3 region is CSARGSGTPWGDQETQYF. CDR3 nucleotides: TGCAGTGCTAGAGGTAGCGGAACCCCCTGGGGGGACCAAGAGACCCAGTACTTC.

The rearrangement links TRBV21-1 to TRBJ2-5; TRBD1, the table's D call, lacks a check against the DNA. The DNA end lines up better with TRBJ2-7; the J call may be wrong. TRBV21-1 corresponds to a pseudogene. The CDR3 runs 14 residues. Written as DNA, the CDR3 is TGTGCCAGCAGCCCTGGAATGGGGGGGCACGAGCAGTACTTC. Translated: CASSPGMGGHEQYF.

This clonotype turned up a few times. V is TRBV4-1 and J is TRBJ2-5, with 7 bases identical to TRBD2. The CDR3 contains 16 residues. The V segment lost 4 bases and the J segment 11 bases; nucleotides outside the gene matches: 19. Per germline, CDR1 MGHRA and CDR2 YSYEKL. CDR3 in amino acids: CASSPTGTTEWGEQYF. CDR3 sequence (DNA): TGCGCCAGCAGCCCGACCGGGACTACCGAATGGGGAGAGCAGTACTTC.

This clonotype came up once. The CDR3 DNA follows: TGCGCCAGCAGCCATGCAAACGTCGGACAGGGGTGGACCGGGGAGCTGTTTTTT. It translates to CASSHANVGQGWTGELFF. This chain uses TRBV5-1 with TRBJ2-2; TRBD1 agrees at 9 bases. The V gene end was trimmed by 4 bases and the J gene end by 5 bases; junction bases not matched to a gene: 15. This CDR3 comprises 18 residues. From germline, CDR1 is SGHRS and CDR2 YFSETQ.

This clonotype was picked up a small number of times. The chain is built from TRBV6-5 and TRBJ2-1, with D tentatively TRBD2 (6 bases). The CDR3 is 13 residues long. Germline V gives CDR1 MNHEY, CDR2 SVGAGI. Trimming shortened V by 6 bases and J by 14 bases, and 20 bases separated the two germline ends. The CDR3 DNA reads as TGTGCCAGCAGAAACGGGACTTCCCACGGGGAGTTCTTC. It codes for CASRNGTSHGEFF.

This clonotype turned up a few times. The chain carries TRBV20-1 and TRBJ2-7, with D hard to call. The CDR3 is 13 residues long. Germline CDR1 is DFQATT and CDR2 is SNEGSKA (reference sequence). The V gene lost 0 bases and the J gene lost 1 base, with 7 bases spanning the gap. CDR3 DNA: TGCAGTGCTAGAGACGGCCGGTCCTACGAGCAGTACTTC. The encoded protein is CSARDGRSYEQYF.

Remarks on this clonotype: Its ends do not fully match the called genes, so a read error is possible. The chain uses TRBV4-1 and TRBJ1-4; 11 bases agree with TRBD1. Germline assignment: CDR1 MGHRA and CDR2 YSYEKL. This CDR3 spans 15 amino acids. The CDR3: CAGSHPGTGGEKLFF. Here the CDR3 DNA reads TGCGCCGGCAGCCACCCCGGGACAGGGGGTGAAAAACTGTTTTTT.

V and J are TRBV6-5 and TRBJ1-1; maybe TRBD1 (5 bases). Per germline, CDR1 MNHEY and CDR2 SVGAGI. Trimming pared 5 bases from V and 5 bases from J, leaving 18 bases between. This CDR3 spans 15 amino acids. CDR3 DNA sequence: TGTGCCAGCAGTCCCGTTTTGGGGGGGAGGACTGAAGCTTTCTTT. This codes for CASSPVLGGRTEAFF.

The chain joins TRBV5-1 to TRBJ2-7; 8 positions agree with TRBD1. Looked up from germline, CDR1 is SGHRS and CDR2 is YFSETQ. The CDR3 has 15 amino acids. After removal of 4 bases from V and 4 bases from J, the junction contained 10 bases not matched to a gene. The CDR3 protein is CASSPSGQGGYEQYF. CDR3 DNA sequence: TGCGCCAGCAGCCCAAGTGGACAGGGTGGGTACGAGCAGTACTTC.

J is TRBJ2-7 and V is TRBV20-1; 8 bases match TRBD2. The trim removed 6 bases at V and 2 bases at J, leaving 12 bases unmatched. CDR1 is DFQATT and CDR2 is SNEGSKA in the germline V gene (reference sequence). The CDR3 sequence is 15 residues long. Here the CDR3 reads CSASKLAANTYEQYF. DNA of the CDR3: TGCAGTGCCAGCAAACTAGCGGCTAACACCTACGAGCAGTACTTC.